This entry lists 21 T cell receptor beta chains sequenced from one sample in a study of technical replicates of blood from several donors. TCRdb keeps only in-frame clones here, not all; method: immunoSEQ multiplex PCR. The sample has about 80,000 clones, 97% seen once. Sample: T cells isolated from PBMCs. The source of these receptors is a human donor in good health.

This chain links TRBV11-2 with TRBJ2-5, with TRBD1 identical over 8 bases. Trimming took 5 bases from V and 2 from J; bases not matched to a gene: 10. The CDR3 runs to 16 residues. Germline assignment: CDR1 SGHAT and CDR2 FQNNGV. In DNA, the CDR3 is TGTGCCAGCAGCCCTCCGAGACAGGGGCTTCAAGAGACCCAGTACTTC. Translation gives CASSPPRQGLQETQYF.

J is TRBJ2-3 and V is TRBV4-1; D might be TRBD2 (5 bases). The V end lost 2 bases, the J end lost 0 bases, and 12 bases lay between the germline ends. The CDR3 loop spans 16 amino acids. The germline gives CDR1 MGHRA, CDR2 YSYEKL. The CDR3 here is CASSQNWERSTDTQYF. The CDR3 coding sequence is TGCGCCAGCAGCCAAAACTGGGAGCGTAGCACAGATACGCAGTATTTT.

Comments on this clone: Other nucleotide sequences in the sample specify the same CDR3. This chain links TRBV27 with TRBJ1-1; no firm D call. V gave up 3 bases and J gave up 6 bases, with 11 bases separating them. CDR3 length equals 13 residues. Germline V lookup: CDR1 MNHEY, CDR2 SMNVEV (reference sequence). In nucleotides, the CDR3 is TGTGCCAGCAGTTTCCGAGGGCGGGCTGAAGCTTTCTTT. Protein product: CASSFRGRAEAFF.

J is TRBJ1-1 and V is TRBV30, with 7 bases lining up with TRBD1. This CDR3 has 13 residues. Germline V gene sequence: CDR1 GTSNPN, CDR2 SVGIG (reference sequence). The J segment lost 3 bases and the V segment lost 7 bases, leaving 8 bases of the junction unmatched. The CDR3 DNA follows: TGTGCCTCAAGAAAGGGGGCAGACACTGAAGCTTTCTTT. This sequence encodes CASRKGADTEAFF.

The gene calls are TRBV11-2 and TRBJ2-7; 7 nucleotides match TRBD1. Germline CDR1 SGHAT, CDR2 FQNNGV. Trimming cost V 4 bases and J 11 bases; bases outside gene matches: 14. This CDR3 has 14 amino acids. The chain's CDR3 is CASSSPGGSEEEYF. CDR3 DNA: TGTGCCAGCAGCTCCCCAGGGGGTTCGGAAGAGGAGTACTTC.

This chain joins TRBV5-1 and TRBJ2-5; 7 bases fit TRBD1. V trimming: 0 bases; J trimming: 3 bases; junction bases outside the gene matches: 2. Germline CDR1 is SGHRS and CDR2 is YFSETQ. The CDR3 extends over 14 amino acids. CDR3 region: CASSLAGTEETQYF. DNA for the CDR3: TGCGCCAGCAGCTTGGCCGGGACAGAAGAGACCCAGTACTTC.

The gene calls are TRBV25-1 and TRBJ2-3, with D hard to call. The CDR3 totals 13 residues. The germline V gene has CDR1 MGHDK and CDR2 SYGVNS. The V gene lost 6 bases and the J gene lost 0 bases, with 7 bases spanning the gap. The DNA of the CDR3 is TGTGCCAGCAGCCCCTCTAGCACAGATACGCAGTATTTT. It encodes CASSPSSTDTQYF.

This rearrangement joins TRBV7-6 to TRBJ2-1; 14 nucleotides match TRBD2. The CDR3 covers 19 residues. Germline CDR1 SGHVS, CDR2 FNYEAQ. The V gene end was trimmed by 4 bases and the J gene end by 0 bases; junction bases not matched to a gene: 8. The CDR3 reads CASSSQTSGRDYSYNEQFF. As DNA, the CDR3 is TGTGCCAGCAGCTCTCAGACTAGCGGGAGGGATTACTCCTACAATGAGCAGTTCTTC.

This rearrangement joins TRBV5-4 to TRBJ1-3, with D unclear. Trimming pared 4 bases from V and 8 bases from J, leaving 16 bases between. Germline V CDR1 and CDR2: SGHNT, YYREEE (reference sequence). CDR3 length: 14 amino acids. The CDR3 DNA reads TGTGCCAGCAGCACTAAATATTTCGCGGACACCATATATTTT. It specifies CASSTKYFADTIYF.

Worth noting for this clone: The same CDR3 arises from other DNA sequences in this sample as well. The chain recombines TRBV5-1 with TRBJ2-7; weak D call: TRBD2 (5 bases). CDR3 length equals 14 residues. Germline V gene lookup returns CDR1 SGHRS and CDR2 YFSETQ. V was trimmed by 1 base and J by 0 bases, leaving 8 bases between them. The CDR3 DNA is TGCGCCAGCAGCTTGCGGGATAGCTCCTACGAGCAGTACTTC. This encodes CASSLRDSSYEQYF.

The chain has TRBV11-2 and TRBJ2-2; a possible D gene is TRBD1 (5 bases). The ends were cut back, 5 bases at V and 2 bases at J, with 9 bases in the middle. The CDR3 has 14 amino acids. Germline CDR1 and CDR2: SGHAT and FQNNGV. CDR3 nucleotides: TGTGCCAGCAGCATCGACAGAAACACCGGGGAGCTGTTTTTT. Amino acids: CASSIDRNTGELFF.

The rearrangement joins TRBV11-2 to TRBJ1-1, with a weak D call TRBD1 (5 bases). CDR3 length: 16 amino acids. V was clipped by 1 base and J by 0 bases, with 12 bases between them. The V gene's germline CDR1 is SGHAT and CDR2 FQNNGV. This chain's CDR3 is CASSLGPAGLNTEAFF. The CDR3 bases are TGTGCCAGCAGCTTAGGACCTGCAGGGTTGAACACTGAAGCTTTCTTT.

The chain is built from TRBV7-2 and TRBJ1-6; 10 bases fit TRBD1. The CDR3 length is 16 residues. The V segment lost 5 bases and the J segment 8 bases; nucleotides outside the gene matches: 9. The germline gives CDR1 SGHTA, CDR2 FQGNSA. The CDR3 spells CASSQSGQGGYSPLHF. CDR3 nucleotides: TGTGCCAGCAGCCAATCCGGACAGGGGGGCTATTCACCCCTCCACTTT.

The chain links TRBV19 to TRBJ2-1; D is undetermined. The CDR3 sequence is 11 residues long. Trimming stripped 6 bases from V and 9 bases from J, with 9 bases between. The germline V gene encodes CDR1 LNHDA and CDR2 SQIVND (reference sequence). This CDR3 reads CASRKNGEQFF. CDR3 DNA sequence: TGTGCCAGTAGGAAAAACGGTGAGCAGTTCTTC.

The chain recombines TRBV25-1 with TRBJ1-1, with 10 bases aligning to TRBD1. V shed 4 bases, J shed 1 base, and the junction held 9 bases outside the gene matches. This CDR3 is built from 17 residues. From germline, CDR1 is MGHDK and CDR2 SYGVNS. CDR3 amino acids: CASSAGGQGKRNTEAFF. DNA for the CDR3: TGTGCCAGCAGTGCGGGGGGACAGGGGAAAAGGAACACTGAAGCTTTCTTT.

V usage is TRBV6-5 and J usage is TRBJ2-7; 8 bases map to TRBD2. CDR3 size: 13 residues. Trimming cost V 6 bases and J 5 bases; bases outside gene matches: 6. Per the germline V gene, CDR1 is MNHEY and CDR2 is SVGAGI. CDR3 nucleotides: TGTGCCAGCAGGCCGGGACTAGGGGACGAGCAGTACTTC. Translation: CASRPGLGDEQYF.

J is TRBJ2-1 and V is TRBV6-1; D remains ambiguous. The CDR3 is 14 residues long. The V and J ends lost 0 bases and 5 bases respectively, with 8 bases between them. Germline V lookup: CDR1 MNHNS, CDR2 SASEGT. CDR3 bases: TGTGCCAGCAGTGAAGCGATACAGAACAATGAGCAGTTCTTC. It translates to CASSEAIQNNEQFF.

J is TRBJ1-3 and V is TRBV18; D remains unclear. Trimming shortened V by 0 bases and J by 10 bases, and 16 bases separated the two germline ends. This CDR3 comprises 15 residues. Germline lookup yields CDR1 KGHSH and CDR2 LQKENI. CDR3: CASSPPGGGWGTIYF. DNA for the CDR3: TGTGCCAGCTCACCACCCGGAGGAGGGTGGGGTACCATATATTTT.

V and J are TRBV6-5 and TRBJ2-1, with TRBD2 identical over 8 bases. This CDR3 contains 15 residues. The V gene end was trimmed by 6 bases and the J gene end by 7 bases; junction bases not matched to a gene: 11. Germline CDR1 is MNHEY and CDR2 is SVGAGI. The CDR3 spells CASSYGRASKNEQFF. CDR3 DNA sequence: TGTGCCAGCAGCTACGGGAGGGCTTCGAAAAATGAGCAGTTCTTC.

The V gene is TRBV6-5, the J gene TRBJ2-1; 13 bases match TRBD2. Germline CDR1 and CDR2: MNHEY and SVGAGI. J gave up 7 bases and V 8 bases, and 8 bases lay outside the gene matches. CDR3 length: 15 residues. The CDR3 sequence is CASSYGTSGINEQFF. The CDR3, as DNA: TGTGCCAGCTCATACGGGACTAGCGGGATAAATGAGCAGTTCTTC.

CDR3 protein: CASSHELSGRSTDTQYF. Written as DNA, the CDR3 is TGTGCCAGCAGTCATGAACTTAGCGGGAGGTCCACAGATACGCAGTATTTT. The genes are TRBV27 and TRBJ2-3; 10 bases align to TRBD2. V was pared by 5 bases and J by 2 bases, with 10 bases of the junction left unmatched. Per the germline V gene, CDR1 is MNHEY and CDR2 is SMNVEV (reference sequence). The CDR3 consists of 17 residues.